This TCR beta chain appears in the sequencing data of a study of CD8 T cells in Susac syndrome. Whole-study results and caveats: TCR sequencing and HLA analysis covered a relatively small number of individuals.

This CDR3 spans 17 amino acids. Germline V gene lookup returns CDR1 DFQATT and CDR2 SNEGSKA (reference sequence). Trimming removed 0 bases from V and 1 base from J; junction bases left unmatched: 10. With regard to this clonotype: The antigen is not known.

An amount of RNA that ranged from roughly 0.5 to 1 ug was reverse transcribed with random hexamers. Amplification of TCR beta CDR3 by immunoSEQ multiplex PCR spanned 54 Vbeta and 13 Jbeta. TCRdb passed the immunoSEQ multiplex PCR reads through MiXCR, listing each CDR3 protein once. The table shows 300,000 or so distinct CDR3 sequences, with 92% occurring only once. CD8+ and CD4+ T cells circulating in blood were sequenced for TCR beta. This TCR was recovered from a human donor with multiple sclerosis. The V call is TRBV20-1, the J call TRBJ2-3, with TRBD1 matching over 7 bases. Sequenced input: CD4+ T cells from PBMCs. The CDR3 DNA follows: TGCAGTGCTAGAGATAGATGGGGACAGATAGGCACAGATACGCAGTATTTT. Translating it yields CSARDRWGQIGTDTQYF.